This passage covers 5 T cell receptor beta chains from one sample sequenced in a study of T cells in Graves' hyperthyroidism and ophthalmopathy (dated by TCRdb to between 2018 and 2020). Library preparation was by multiplex PCR. Sequencer: Illumina HiSeq 2000. Amplification of TCR beta CDR3 regions was carried out from RNA transcripts. The TCR CDR3 was subjected to a first round of RT-PCR using the HTBI primer set and the Qiagen OneStep RT-PCR kit. TCRdb redid the processing of the public reads, applying fastp at Q25 and MiXCR, and retained in-frame beta chains. Under each unique CDR3 protein, matching rows form one entry showing the most common genes and DNA. The sample data list under 300,000 distinct CDR3 sequences, and about an eighth of these were observed just once. Jointly, the top ten make up approximately 7.9% of the sample. Sequenced input: blood. Receptors were obtained from a woman in her forties with Graves' hyperthyroidism.

This clonotype has a count of ten or more. The genes are TRBV11-1 and TRBJ1-2, with D perhaps matching TRBD1 (5 bases). There are 13 residues in the CDR3. The ends were cut back, 5 bases at V and 3 bases at J, with 10 bases in the middle. The germline CDR1 and CDR2 sequences are SGHAT and FQDESV (reference sequence). The CDR3 is CASSKDTYYGYTF. The CDR3 DNA is TGTGCCAGCAGCAAGGACACCTACTATGGCTACACCTTC. Complete variable domain (other parts from reference TRBV11-1 and TRBJ1-2): EAEVAQSPRYKITEKSQAVAFWCDPISGHATLYWYRQILGQGPELLVQFQDESVVDDSQLPKDRFSAERLKGVDSTLKIQPAELGDSAMYLCASSKDTYYGYTFGSGTRLTVV.

The rearrangement links TRBV6-1 to TRBJ1-6, with 7 bases identical to TRBD1. After removal of 7 bases from V and 10 bases from J, the junction contained 7 bases not matched to a gene. The CDR3 spans 13 residues. Germline assignment: CDR1 MNHNS and CDR2 SASEGT. Here the CDR3 reads CASTLDRESPLHF. The DNA for the CDR3 is TGTGCCAGCACCCTCGACAGGGAGTCACCCCTCCACTTT.

About this clonotype: A junction end diverges from the germline sequence, so it may reflect a read error. The chain joins TRBV2 to TRBJ2-5; unclear D gene. This CDR3 region has 16 residues. Germline lookup yields CDR1 SNHLY and CDR2 FYNNEI. The CDR3 here is CASKVAADLREESQYF. In nucleotides, the CDR3 is TGTGCCAGCAAGGTCGCCGCGGATTTAAGGGAAGAGAGCCAGTACTTC.

This clonotype came up many times. The chain combines TRBV6-5 with TRBJ2-2, with a weak D call TRBD2 (5 bases). Between the trimmed V and J ends, which lost 8 bases and 5 bases, there was a span of 12 bases. Germline CDR1 and CDR2: MNHEY and SVGAGI. CDR3 length equals 13 residues. The CDR3 DNA reads TGTGCCAGCGTCACTAGAGGGACCGGGGAGCTGTTTTTT. Translated: CASVTRGTGELFF.

This clonotype has ten or more counts. The chain recombines TRBV13 with TRBJ1-1, with a possible D match to TRBD1 (6 bases). V shed 2 bases and J shed 3 bases, with 13 bases lying between them. This CDR3 comprises 15 residues. Per germline, CDR1 PRHDT and CDR2 FYEKMQ (reference sequence). This chain's CDR3 is CASSLQGHVYTEAFF. The CDR3 DNA sequence: TGTGCCAGCAGCTTACAGGGGCATGTGTACACTGAAGCTTTCTTT.